These 6 T cell receptor beta chains came from one sample sequenced in a study of response to subunit inactivated influenza vaccine. TCRdb re-derived calls from the RT-PCR reads in MiXCR, one entry per CDR3 protein. Of 450,000 to 500,000 distinct CDR3 sequences in the sample, around 9.9% are singletons; the top ten hold approximately 12%. The specimen was PBMCs from blood, collected 35 to 45 days after vaccination. The source is a man in his fifties who received an inactivated influenza vaccine.

J is TRBJ1-1 and V is TRBV24-1; TRBD1 aligns across 9 bases. Trimming took 6 bases from V and 7 from J; bases not matched to a gene: 14. This CDR3 has 16 amino acids. Germline V gene sequence: CDR1 KGHDR, CDR2 SFDVKD. In DNA, the CDR3 is TGTGCCACCAGTAACAGTCGGGACAGGGTAAGAGGTGAAGCTTTCTTT. Its translation is CATSNSRDRVRGEAFF.

This clonotype has at least ten counts. The rearrangement uses TRBV20-1 and TRBJ2-2; TRBD2 aligns across 8 bases. The CDR3 contains 13 residues. CDR1 DFQATT and CDR2 SNEGSKA come from the germline V gene (reference sequence). Losses at the gene ends were 3 bases for V and 7 bases for J; bases not matched to a gene: 4. CDR3 residues: CSASGGAIGELFF. CDR3 bases: TGCAGTGCTAGCGGGGGGGCGATCGGGGAGCTGTTTTTT.

At least ten counts were recorded for this clonotype. The chain employs TRBV12-3 or TRBV12-4 and TRBJ1-1, with no clear D. The CDR3 has 14 residues. V gave up 5 bases and J gave up 1 base, with 11 bases separating them. CDR3 bases: TGTGCCAGCAGTCCCCCTCCGGGGAACACTGAAGCTTTCTTT. Amino acid sequence: CASSPPPGNTEAFF.

The sample holds a few counts of this clonotype. The CDR3 loop is CASSYLGKGKLFF. In DNA, the CDR3 is TGTGCCAGCAGCTACCTAGGGAAGGGAAAACTGTTTTTT. The rearrangement joins TRBV7-8 to TRBJ1-4; D unclear. Germline values: CDR1 SGHVS, CDR2 FQNEAQ. The CDR3 consists of 13 residues. V lost 4 bases and J lost 10, with 13 bases in between. The whole variable domain, filled in from reference TRBV7-8 and TRBJ1-4, reads GAGVSQSPRYKVAKRGQDVALRCDPISGHVSLFWYQQALGQGPEFLTYFQNEAQLDKSGLPSDRFFAERPEGSVSTLKIQRTQQEDSAVYLCASSYLGKGKLFFGSGTQLSVL.

The V gene is TRBV29-1, the J gene TRBJ2-5, with D perhaps matching TRBD2 (5 bases). CDR3 length equals 14 residues. Germline V lookup: CDR1 SQVTM, CDR2 ANQGSEA. Between the trimmed V and J ends, which lost 7 bases and 4 bases, there was a span of 19 bases. The DNA for the CDR3 is TGCAGCGCGCCCGACGGGGTAGGAGGAGAGACCCAGTACTTC. Amino acids: CSAPDGVGGETQYF.

This clonotype was counted a few times. The genes are TRBV12-3 or TRBV12-4 and TRBJ1-1; possible D gene TRBD1, 5 bases. Trimming removed 0 bases from V and 3 bases from J, with 8 bases in between. The CDR3 has 14 residues. The CDR3: CASSLAGGYTEAFF. CDR3 DNA: TGTGCCAGCAGTTTAGCGGGGGGGTACACTGAAGCTTTCTTT.